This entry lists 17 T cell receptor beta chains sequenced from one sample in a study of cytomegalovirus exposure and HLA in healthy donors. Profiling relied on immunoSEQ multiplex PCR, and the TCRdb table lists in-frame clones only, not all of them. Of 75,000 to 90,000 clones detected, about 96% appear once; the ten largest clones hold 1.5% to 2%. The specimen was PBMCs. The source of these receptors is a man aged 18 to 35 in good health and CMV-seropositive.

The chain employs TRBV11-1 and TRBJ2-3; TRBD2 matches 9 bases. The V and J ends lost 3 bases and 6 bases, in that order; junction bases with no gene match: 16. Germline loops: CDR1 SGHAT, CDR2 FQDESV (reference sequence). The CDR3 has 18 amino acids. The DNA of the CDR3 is TGTGCCAGCAGCTTGGGGGTGGTAGCGGGAGCGCAGGTTGATACGCAGTATTTT. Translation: CASSLGVVAGAQVDTQYF. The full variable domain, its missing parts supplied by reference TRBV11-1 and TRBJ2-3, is EAEVAQSPRYKITEKSQAVAFWCDPISGHATLYWYRQILGQGPELLVQFQDESVVDDSQLPKDRFSAERLKGVDSTLKIQPAELGDSAMYLCASSLGVVAGAQVDTQYFGPGTRLTVL.

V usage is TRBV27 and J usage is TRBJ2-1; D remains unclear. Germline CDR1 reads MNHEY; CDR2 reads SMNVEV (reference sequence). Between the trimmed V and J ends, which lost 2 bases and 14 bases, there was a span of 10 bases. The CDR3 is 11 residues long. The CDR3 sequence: CASSLGPSEFF. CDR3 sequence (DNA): TGTGCCAGCAGTTTAGGGCCTTCTGAGTTCTTC.

CDR3 loop: CASSVGGRDEKLFF. Written as DNA, the CDR3 is TGTGCCAGCAGCGTAGGAGGGAGGGATGAAAAACTGTTTTTT. The chain has TRBV9 and TRBJ1-4; no reliable D call. V lost 0 bases and J 6 bases, leaving 9 bases between the germline ends. This CDR3 has 14 amino acids. CDR1 SGDLS and CDR2 YYNGEE come from the germline V gene.

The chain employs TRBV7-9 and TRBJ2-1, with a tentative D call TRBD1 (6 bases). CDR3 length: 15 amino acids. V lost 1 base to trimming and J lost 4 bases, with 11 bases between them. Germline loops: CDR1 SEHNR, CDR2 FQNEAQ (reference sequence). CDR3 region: CASSLGQGIYNEQFF. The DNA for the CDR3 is TGTGCCAGCAGCTTAGGGCAGGGGATTTACAATGAGCAGTTCTTC.

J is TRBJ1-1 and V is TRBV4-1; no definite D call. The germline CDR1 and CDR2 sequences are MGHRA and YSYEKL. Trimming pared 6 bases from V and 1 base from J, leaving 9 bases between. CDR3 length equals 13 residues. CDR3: CASSPQPNTEAFF. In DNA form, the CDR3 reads TGCGCCAGCAGTCCACAGCCGAACACTGAAGCTTTCTTT.

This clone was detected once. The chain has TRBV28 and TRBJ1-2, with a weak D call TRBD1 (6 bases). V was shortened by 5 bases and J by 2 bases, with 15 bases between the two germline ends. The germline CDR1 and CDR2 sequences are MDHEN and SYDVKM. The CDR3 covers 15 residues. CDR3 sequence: CASSPHRALNYGYTF. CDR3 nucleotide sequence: TGTGCCAGCAGTCCACACAGGGCGCTAAACTATGGCTACACCTTC.

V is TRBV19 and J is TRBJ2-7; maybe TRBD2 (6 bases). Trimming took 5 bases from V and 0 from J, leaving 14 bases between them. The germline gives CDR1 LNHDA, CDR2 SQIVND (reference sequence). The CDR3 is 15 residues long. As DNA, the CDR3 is TGTGCCAGTAGTCCCACTAGCAGGAGCTCCTACGAGCAGTACTTC. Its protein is CASSPTSRSSYEQYF. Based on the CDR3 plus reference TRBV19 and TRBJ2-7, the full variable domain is DGGITQSPKYLFRKEGQNVTLSCEQNLNHDAMYWYRQDPGQGLRLIYYSQIVNDFQKGDIAEGYSVSREKKESFPLTVTSAQKNPTAFYLCASSPTSRSSYEQYFGPGTRLTVT.

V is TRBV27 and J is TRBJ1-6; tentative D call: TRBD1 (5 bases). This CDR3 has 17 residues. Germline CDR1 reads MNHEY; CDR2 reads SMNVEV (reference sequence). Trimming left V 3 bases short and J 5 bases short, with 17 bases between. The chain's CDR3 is CASSFLNRQRDNSPLHF. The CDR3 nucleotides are TGTGCCAGCAGTTTTCTTAATAGACAGAGAGATAATTCACCCCTCCACTTT.

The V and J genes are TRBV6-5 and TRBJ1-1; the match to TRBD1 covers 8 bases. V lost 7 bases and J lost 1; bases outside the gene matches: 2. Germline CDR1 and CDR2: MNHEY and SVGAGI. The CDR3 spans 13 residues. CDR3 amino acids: CASMTGENTEAFF. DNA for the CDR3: TGTGCCAGCATGACAGGGGAGAACACTGAAGCTTTCTTT.

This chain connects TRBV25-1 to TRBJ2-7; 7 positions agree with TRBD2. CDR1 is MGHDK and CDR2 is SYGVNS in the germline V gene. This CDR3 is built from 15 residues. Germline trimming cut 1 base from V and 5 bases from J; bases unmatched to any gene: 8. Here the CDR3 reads CASSESPLGGDEQYF. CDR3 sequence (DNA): TGTGCCAGCAGTGAATCCCCATTGGGGGGGGACGAGCAGTACTTC.

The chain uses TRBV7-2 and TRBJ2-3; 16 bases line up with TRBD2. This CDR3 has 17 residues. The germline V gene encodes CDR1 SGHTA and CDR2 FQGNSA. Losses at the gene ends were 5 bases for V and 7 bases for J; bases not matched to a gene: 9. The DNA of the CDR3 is TGTGCCAGCAGCACCGGGACTAGCGGGAGGGGGGGGAATACGCAGTATTTT. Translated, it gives CASSTGTSGRGGNTQYF. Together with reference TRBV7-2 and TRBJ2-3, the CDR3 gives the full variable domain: GAGVSQSPSNKVTEKGKDVELRCDPISGHTALYWYRQSLGQGLEFLIYFQGNSAPDKSGLPSDRFSAERTGGSVSTLTIQRTQQEDSAVYLCASSTGTSGRGGNTQYFGPGTRLTVL.

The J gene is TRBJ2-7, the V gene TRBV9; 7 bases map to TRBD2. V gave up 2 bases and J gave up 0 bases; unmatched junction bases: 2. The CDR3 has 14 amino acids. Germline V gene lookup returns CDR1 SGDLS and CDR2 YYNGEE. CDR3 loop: CASSVRDYSYEQYF. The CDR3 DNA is TGTGCCAGCAGCGTCCGGGACTACTCCTACGAGCAGTACTTC.

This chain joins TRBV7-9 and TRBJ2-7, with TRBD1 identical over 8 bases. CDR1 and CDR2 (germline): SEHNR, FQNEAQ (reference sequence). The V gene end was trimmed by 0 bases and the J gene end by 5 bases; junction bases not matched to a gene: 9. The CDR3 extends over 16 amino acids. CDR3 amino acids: CASSLAQGAGRDEQYF. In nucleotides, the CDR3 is TGTGCCAGCAGCTTAGCGCAGGGGGCGGGTAGAGACGAGCAGTACTTC.

This CDR3 is CASSQSEPDTGELFF. CDR3 nucleotide sequence: TGCGCCAGCAGCCAATCCGAGCCGGACACCGGGGAGCTGTTTTTT. The chain carries TRBV4-1 and TRBJ2-2; no clear D. The CDR3 contains 15 residues. Germline V gives CDR1 MGHRA, CDR2 YSYEKL. V lost 2 bases to trimming and J lost 3 bases, with 10 bases between them.

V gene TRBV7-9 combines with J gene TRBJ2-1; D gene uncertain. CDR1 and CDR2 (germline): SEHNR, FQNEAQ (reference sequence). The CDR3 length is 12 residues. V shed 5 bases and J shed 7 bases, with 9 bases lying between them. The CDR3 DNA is TGTGCCAGCAGCCCTGTTACTAATGAGCAGTTCTTC. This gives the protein CASSPVTNEQFF.

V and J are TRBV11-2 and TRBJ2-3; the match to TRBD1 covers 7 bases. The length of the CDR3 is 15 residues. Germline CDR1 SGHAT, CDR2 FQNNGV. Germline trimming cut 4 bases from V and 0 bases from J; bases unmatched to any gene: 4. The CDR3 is CASSSGTASTDTQYF. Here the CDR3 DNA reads TGTGCCAGCAGCTCCGGGACAGCTAGCACAGATACGCAGTATTTT.

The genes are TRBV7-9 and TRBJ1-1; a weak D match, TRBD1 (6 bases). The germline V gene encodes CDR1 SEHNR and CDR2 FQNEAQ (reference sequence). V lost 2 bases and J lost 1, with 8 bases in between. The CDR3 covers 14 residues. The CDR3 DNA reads TGTGCCAGCAGCTTACAGGGGAAGAACACTGAAGCTTTCTTT. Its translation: CASSLQGKNTEAFF.